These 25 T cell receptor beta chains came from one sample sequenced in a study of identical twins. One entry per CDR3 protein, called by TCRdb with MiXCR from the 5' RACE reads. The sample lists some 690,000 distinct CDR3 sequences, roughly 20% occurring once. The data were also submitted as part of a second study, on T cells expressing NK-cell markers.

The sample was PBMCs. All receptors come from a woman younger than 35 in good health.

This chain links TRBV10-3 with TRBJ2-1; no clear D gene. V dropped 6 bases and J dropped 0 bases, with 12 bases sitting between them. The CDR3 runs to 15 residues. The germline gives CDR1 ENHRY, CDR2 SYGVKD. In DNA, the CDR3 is TGTGCCATCAGATCTCTTACGAGCTCCTACAATGAGCAGTTCTTC. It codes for CAIRSLTSSYNEQFF.

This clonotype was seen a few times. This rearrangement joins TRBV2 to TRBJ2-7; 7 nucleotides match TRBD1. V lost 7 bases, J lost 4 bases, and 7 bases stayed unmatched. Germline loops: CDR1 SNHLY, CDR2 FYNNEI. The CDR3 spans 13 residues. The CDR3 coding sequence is TGTGCCAGCACCCTTAACAGGGGATACGAGCAGTACTTC. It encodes CASTLNRGYEQYF.

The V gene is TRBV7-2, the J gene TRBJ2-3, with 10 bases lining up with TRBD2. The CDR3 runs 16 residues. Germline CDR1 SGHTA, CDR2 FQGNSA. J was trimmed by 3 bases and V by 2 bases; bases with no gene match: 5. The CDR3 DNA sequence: TGTGCCAGCAGCTTATGGTCTAGCGGGAGAACAGATACGCAGTATTTT. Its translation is CASSLWSSGRTDTQYF.

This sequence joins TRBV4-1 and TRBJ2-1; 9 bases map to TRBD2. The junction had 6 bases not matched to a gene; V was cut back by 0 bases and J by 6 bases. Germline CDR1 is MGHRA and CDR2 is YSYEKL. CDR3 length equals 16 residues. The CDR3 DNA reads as TGCGCCAGCAGCCAAGATTCCGGCGGGAGGGCCAATGAGCAGTTCTTC. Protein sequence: CASSQDSGGRANEQFF.

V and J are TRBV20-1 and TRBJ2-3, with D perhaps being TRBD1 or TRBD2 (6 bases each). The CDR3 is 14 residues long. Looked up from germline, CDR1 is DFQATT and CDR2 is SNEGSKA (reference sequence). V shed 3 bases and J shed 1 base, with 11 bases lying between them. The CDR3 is CSARSGGRTDTQYF. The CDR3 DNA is TGCAGTGCTAGGTCCGGGGGCCGCACAGATACGCAGTATTTT.

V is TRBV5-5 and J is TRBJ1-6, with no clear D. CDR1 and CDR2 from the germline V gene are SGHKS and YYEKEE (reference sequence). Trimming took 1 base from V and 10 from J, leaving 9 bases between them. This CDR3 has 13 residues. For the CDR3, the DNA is TGTGCCAGCAGCTTGTTGAGTTTCTCACCCCTCCACTTT. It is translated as CASSLLSFSPLHF.

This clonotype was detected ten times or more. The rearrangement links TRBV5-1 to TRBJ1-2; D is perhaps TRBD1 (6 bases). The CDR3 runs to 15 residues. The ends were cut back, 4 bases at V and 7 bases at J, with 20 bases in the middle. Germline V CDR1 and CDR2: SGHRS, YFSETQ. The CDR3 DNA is TGCGCCAGCAGCCCACAGGGCCCCCAAGAGGGTGGCTACACCTTC. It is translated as CASSPQGPQEGGYTF.

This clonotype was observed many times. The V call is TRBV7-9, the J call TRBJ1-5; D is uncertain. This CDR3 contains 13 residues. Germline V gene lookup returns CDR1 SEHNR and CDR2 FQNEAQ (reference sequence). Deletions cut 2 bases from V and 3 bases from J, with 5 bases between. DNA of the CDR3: TGTGCCAGCAGCTTACGGGACAATCAGCCCCAGCATTTT. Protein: CASSLRDNQPQHF.

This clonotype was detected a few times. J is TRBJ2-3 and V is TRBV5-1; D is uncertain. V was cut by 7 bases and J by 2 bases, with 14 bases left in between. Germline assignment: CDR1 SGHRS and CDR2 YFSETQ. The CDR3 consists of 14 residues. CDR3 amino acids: CASALGKPTDTQYF. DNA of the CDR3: TGCGCCAGCGCCTTAGGCAAACCCACAGATACGCAGTATTTT.

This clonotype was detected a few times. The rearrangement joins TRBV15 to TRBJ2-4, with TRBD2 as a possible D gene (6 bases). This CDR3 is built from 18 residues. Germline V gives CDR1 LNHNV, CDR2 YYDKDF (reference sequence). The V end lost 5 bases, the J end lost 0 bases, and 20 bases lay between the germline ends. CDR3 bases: TGTGCCACCAGCGAGAGGGCGGGACGGCCGATAGCCAAAAACATTCAGTACTTC. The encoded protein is CATSERAGRPIAKNIQYF.

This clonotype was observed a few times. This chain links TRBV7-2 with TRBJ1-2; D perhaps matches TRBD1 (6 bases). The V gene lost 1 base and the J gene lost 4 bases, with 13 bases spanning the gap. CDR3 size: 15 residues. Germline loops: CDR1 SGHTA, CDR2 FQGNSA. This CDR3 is CASSLGVGGGYGYTF. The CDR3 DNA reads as TGTGCCAGCAGCTTAGGGGTGGGGGGCGGCTATGGCTACACCTTC. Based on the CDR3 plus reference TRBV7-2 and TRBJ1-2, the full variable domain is GAGVSQSPSNKVTEKGKDVELRCDPISGHTALYWYRQSLGQGLEFLIYFQGNSAPDKSGLPSDRFSAERTGGSVSTLTIQRTQQEDSAVYLCASSLGVGGGYGYTFGSGTRLTVV.

The CDR3 protein is CASSPPPGLLRDTDTQYF. CDR3 in DNA: TGTGCCAGCAGCCCTCCCCCGGGACTCCTAAGGGACACAGATACGCAGTATTTT. The chain recombines TRBV6-1 with TRBJ2-3; tentative D call: TRBD2 (6 bases). The germline V and J ends were trimmed by 6 bases and 2 bases, with 24 bases remaining between them. The CDR3 runs 18 residues. The V gene's germline CDR1 is MNHNS and CDR2 SASEGT.

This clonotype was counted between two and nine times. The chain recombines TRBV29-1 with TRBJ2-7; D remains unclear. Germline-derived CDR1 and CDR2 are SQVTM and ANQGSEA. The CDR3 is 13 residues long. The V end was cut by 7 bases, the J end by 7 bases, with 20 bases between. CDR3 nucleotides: TGCAGCGGCCAGGCCGCACCTACCGAGGAGCAGTACTTC. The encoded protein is CSGQAAPTEEQYF.

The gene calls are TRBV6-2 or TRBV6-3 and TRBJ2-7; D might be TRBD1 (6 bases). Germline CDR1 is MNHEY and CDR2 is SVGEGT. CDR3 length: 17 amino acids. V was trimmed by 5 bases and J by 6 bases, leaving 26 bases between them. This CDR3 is CASSLSRGRPRGGEQYF. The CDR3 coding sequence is TGTGCCAGCAGTCTCTCCCGGGGACGACCCCGAGGGGGCGAGCAGTACTTC.

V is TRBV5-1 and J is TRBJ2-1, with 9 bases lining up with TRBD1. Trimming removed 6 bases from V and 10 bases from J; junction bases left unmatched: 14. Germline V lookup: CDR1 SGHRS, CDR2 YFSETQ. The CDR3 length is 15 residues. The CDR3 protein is CASKTGTGIKGEQFF. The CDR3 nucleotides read TGCGCCAGCAAAACAGGGACAGGGATCAAGGGAGAGCAGTTCTTC.

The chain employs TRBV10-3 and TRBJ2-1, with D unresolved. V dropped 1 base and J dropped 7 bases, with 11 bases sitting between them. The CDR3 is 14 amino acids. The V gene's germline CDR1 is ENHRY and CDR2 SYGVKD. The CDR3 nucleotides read TGTGCCATCAGTGAGTTCGGCGCCGATAATGAGCAGTTCTTC. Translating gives CAISEFGADNEQFF.

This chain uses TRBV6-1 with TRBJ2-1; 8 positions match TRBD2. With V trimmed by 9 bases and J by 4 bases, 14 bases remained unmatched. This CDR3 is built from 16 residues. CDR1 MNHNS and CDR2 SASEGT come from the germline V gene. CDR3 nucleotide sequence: TGTGCCAGTTCTCATTTAGCGGGAACTCCTTACAATGAGCAGTTCTTC. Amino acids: CASSHLAGTPYNEQFF.

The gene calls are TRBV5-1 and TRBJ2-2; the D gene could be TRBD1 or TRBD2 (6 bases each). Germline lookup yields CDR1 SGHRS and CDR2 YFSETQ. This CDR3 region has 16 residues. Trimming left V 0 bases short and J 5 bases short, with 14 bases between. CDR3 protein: CASSLAPQGRTGELFF. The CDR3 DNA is TGCGCCAGCAGCTTGGCCCCGCAGGGGAGGACCGGGGAGCTGTTTTTT.

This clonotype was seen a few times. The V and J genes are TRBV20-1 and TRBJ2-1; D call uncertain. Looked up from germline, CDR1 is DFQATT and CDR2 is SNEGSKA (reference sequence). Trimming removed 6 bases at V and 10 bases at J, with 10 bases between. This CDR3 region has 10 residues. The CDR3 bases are TGCAGTGCGCTGCACCGGGAGCAGTTCTTC. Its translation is CSALHREQFF.

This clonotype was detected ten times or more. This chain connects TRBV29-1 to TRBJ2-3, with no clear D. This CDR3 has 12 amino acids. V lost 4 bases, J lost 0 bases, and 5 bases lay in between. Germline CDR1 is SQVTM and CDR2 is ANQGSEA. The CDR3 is CSVATSTDTQYF. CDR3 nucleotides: TGCAGCGTTGCTACTAGCACAGATACGCAGTATTTT.

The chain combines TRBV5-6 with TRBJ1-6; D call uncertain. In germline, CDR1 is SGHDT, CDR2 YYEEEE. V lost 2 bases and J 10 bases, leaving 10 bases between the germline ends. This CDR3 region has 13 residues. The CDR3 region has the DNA TGTGCCAGCAGCTTCAATGGGCGCTCACCCCTCCACTTT. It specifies CASSFNGRSPLHF.

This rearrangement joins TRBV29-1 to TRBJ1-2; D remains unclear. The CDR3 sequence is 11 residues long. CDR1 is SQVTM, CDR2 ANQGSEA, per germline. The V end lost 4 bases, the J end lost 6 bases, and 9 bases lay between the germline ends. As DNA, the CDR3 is TGCAGCGTTGGGTCAGCCGATGGCTACACCTTC. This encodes CSVGSADGYTF.

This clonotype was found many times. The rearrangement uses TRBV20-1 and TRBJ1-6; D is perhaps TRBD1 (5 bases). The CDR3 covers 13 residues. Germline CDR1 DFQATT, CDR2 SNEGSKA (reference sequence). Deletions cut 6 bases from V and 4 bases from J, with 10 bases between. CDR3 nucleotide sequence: TGCAGTGCGCCGGGACCATATAATTCACCCCTCCACTTT. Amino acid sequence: CSAPGPYNSPLHF.

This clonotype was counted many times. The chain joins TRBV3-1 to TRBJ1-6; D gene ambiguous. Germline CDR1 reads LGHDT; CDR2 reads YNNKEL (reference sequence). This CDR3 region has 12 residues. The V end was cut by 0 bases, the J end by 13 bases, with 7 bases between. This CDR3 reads CASSQDRGPLHF. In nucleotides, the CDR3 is TGTGCCAGCAGCCAAGATCGAGGGCCCCTCCACTTT.

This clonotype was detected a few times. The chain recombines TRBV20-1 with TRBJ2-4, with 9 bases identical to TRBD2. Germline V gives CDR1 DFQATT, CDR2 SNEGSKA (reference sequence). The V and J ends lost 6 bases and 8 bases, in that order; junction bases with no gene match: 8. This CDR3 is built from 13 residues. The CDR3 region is CSAGREGPDIQYF. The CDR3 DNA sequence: TGCAGTGCGGGGCGGGAGGGCCCGGACATTCAGTACTTC.